The 32 T cell receptor beta chains presented below share a single source sample, sequenced in a study of breast tumors, draining lymph nodes, adjacent tissues. TCRdb passed the multiplex PCR reads through MiXCR, listing each CDR3 protein once. The data show about 270,000 distinct CDR3 sequences, with 30% seen just once and over 0.95% held by the top ten. The lymph nodes were axillary draining lymph nodes from breast cancer patients. The sample taken for sequencing was axillary lymph node tissue. Receptors were obtained from a female donor with breast cancer. Some clones in this sample may be carry-over from other donors' samples.

This clonotype was counted only a few times. The J gene is TRBJ2-1, the V gene TRBV4-1; 14 nucleotides match TRBD2. CDR1 MGHRA and CDR2 YSYEKL come from the germline V gene. The CDR3 sequence is 17 residues long. With V trimmed by 4 bases and J by 4 bases, 6 bases remained unmatched. CDR3 sequence (DNA): TGCGCCAGCAGCCGGGGGACTAGCGGGAGTAGATACAATGAGCAGTTCTTC. Its protein product is CASSRGTSGSRYNEQFF.

The chain couples TRBV11-3 to TRBJ1-4; possibly TRBD1 for D (6 bases). Germline CDR1 is SGHNT and CDR2 is YENEEA. V was pared by 5 bases and J by 0 bases, with 13 bases between. The CDR3 runs to 16 residues. The CDR3 loop reads CASSPDRTATNEKLFF. Here the CDR3 DNA reads TGTGCCAGCAGCCCTGACAGGACCGCAACTAATGAAAAACTGTTTTTT.

Points on this clonotype: A much bigger clone sits one base away, suggesting this may be a read error. The genes are TRBV24-1 and TRBJ1-6, with D hard to call. Germline assignment: CDR1 KGHDR and CDR2 SFDVKD. V was shortened by 6 bases and J by 9 bases, with 17 bases between the two germline ends. CDR3 length: 15 amino acids. The CDR3 sequence is CATSFEEGRSSPLHF. CDR3 bases: TGTGCCACCAGTTTCGAGGAGGGCCGGAGTTCACCCCTCCACTTT.

The sample holds many counts of this clonotype. The J gene is TRBJ2-3, the V gene TRBV4-2; possibly TRBD1 for D (5 bases). The CDR3 sequence is 17 residues long. V lost 0 bases, J lost 1 base, and 14 bases lay in between. Germline V gives CDR1 LGHNA, CDR2 YNFKEQ. CDR3 residues: CASSQDVGREGTDTQYF. DNA for the CDR3: TGTGCCAGCAGCCAAGATGTAGGCAGGGAAGGCACAGATACGCAGTATTTT.

For this clonotype: A read error may produce the germline difference seen at one junction end. The chain has TRBV2 and TRBJ2-1; 9 bases match TRBD1. The CDR3 has 15 residues. Germline lookup yields CDR1 SNHLY and CDR2 FYNNEI. CDR3 coding DNA: TGTGCCAGCAGCTCCCCGGGACAGGGAGTTCGCGAGCAGTCCTTC. This encodes CASSSPGQGVREQSF.

CDR3 region: CASGGFGLARNEQYF. For the CDR3, the DNA is TGCGCCAGCGGTGGTTTCGGACTAGCGAGGAACGAGCAGTACTTC. The gene calls are TRBV10-1 and TRBJ2-7, with 9 bases matching TRBD2. V shed 8 bases, J shed 5 bases, and the junction held 13 bases outside the gene matches. CDR1 and CDR2 from the germline V gene are WNHNN and SYGVQD (reference sequence). CDR3 length: 15 residues.

The genes are TRBV6-6 and TRBJ1-2; TRBD1 is a possible D gene (5 bases). V was cut by 5 bases and J by 9 bases, with 13 bases left in between. This CDR3 region has 12 residues. Per the germline V gene, CDR1 is MNHNY and CDR2 is SVGAGI (reference sequence). The DNA of the CDR3 is TGTGCCAGCAGTCGGGGCGGGATAAGCTACACCTTC. Protein: CASSRGGISYTF.

The CDR3 sequence: CATSDANRVSGANVLTF. Written as DNA, the CDR3 is TGTGCCACCAGTGATGCAAACAGGGTCTCTGGGGCCAACGTCCTGACTTTC. The chain carries TRBV24-1 and TRBJ2-6, with D perhaps TRBD1 (6 bases). Trimming stripped 3 bases from V and 0 bases from J, with 11 bases between. Germline-derived CDR1 and CDR2 are KGHDR and SFDVKD. CDR3 size: 17 residues.

This clonotype has ten or more counts. V usage is TRBV7-2 and J usage is TRBJ2-5; TRBD2 is a possible D gene (6 bases). In germline, CDR1 is SGHTA, CDR2 FQGNSA. The CDR3 is 15 residues long. V lost 5 bases and J 5 bases, leaving 18 bases between the germline ends. The CDR3 bases are TGTGCCAGCAGCCCTCGTCGGGAGTTGGAGGAGACCCAGTACTTC. This codes for CASSPRRELEETQYF. Looking up the rest from reference TRBV7-2 and TRBJ2-5 gives the full variable domain: GAGVSQSPSNKVTEKGKDVELRCDPISGHTALYWYRQSLGQGLEFLIYFQGNSAPDKSGLPSDRFSAERTGGSVSTLTIQRTQQEDSAVYLCASSPRRELEETQYFGPGTRLLVL.

This clonotype occurred many times. V is TRBV20-1 and J is TRBJ1-5; 9 bases match TRBD1. The ends lost 5 bases at V and 5 bases at J; junction bases unmatched: 4. CDR3 size: 13 residues. CDR1 is DFQATT and CDR2 is SNEGSKA in the germline V gene (reference sequence). For the CDR3, the DNA is TGCAGTGCTGGACAGGGGATCGATCAGCCCCAGCATTTT. As protein: CSAGQGIDQPQHF.

The rearrangement uses TRBV19 and TRBJ2-2; 7 bases match TRBD2. The length of the CDR3 is 13 residues. Trimming at V came to 5 bases and at J to 11 bases, leaving 8 bases not matched to a gene. CDR1 LNHDA and CDR2 SQIVND come from the germline V gene (reference sequence). CDR3: CASSGPSGGELFF. The CDR3 nucleotides are TGTGCCAGTAGTGGGCCTAGCGGTGGCGAGCTGTTTTTT.

This clonotype was seen repeatedly, ten times or more. The chain carries TRBV6-6 and TRBJ2-2; TRBD2 matches 9 bases. CDR3 size: 16 residues. CDR1 is MNHNY and CDR2 is SVGAGI in the germline V gene (reference sequence). J lost 1 base, V lost 2 bases, and 2 bases had no gene match. The CDR3 loop reads CASSYTSGQNTGELFF. The CDR3, as DNA: TGTGCCAGCAGTTACACTAGCGGGCAGAACACCGGGGAGCTGTTTTTT.

This chain uses TRBV20-1 with TRBJ1-4; D not resolved. CDR3 length equals 16 residues. Germline V gene lookup returns CDR1 DFQATT and CDR2 SNEGSKA (reference sequence). With 0 bases removed from V and 7 bases from J, the gap between germline ends came to 18 bases. This CDR3 reads CSARDPNSGPAEKLFF. CDR3 in DNA: TGCAGTGCTAGAGATCCCAATTCCGGTCCAGCTGAAAAACTGTTTTTT.

J is TRBJ2-1 and V is TRBV28; D is undetermined. Germline CDR1 reads MDHEN; CDR2 reads SYDVKM. V was clipped by 6 bases and J by 2 bases, with 14 bases between them. The CDR3 runs 15 residues. Here the CDR3 DNA reads TGTGCCAGCAGGGGGTTGGGCCCTGCCTACAATGAGCAGTTCTTC. Its translation: CASRGLGPAYNEQFF.

This clonotype was observed many times. This chain connects TRBV12-3 or TRBV12-4 to TRBJ2-1; 8 bases match TRBD1. The CDR3 covers 15 residues. V shed 4 bases, J shed 6 bases, and the junction held 8 bases outside the gene matches. CDR3 loop: CASSSSTTGGNEQFF. The CDR3 nucleotides are TGTGCCAGCAGTTCTTCCACTACAGGGGGCAATGAGCAGTTCTTC.

This clonotype has a single count. This sequence may be a read error, since a much larger clone differs from it by one base. The rearrangement uses TRBV5-4 and TRBJ2-3, with 10 bases fitting TRBD2. Germline V gives CDR1 SGHNT, CDR2 YYREEE (reference sequence). CDR3 length: 16 amino acids. The chain's CDR3 is CASSLDASGSTETQYF. The CDR3 region has the DNA TGTGCCAGCAGCTTGGATGCTAGCGGGAGCACAGAGACGCAGTATTTT.

This clonotype was recorded at least ten times. V and J are TRBV12-3 or TRBV12-4 and TRBJ2-7; perhaps D is TRBD1 or TRBD2 (6 bases each). The germline V and J ends were trimmed by 5 bases and 6 bases, with 14 bases remaining between them. The CDR3 runs 13 residues. For the CDR3, the DNA is TGTGCCAGCAGTGCACAGGGAGGTATCGAGCAGTACTTC. Amino acid sequence: CASSAQGGIEQYF.

Ten or more counts support this clonotype. Here the CDR3 DNA reads TGTGCCAGCAGCTTGGGGGCGAGGGCTACCCAGGGGAGTCTCTATGGCTACACCTTC. Translated: CASSLGARATQGSLYGYTF. This chain joins TRBV5-5 and TRBJ1-2, with D possibly being TRBD1 (6 bases). The CDR3 extends over 19 amino acids. In germline, CDR1 is SGHKS, CDR2 YYEKEE (reference sequence). V lost 0 bases and J 4 bases, leaving 25 bases between the germline ends.

About this clonotype itself: A read error is possible here, since a much larger clone lies one base away. This chain links TRBV5-5 with TRBJ2-2; D remains ambiguous. Germline CDR1 and CDR2: SGHKS and YYEKEE (reference sequence). The V gene lost 0 bases and the J gene lost 0 bases, with 6 bases spanning the gap. The CDR3 extends over 15 amino acids. This CDR3 is CASSLVQANTGELFF. The DNA for the CDR3 is TGTGCCAGCAGCTTGGTTCAGGCGAACACCGGGGAGCTGTTTTTT.

This chain links TRBV29-1 with TRBJ1-3; TRBD1 is a possible D gene (6 bases). The V gene's germline CDR1 is SQVTM and CDR2 ANQGSEA. The V end was cut by 8 bases, the J end by 0 bases, with 14 bases between. The CDR3 runs to 14 residues. CDR3 in amino acids: CSYTGGISGNTIYF. The DNA of the CDR3 is TGCAGCTATACGGGGGGCATCTCTGGAAACACCATATATTTT.

As to this clonotype: Possible read error: a much larger clone is one base away. The V and J genes are TRBV10-3 and TRBJ2-3; tentatively, D is TRBD1 (5 bases). The germline V gene has CDR1 ENHRY and CDR2 SYGVKD. Trimming removed 10 bases at V and 4 bases at J, with 21 bases between. There are 15 residues in the CDR3. The CDR3 DNA is TGTGCCAGCGGTTACTCGGCAGGGAACGCAGATACGCAGTATTTT. Translation gives CASGYSAGNADTQYF.

At least ten counts were recorded for this clonotype. V is TRBV9 and J is TRBJ1-2; 7 bases are shared with TRBD1. The ends lost 3 bases at V and 8 bases at J; junction bases unmatched: 10. Germline V gene sequence: CDR1 SGDLS, CDR2 YYNGEE. This CDR3 region has 14 residues. The CDR3, as DNA: TGTGCCAGCAGCGCCTCGACAGGGTTGGGCGGCTACACCTTC. Its translation: CASSASTGLGGYTF.

The chain joins TRBV5-6 to TRBJ2-2; a weak D match, TRBD2 (6 bases). Germline lookup yields CDR1 SGHDT and CDR2 YYEEEE. The CDR3 loop spans 13 amino acids. Trimming left V 4 bases short and J 6 bases short, with 10 bases between. In DNA, the CDR3 is TGTGCCAGCAGCCCTGGGACTTCCGGGGAGCTGTTTTTT. Encoded protein: CASSPGTSGELFF.

This clonotype was seen a handful of times. The chain carries TRBV12-3 or TRBV12-4 and TRBJ2-1; D is unresolved. Deletions cut 6 bases from V and 9 bases from J, with 12 bases between. The CDR3 has 12 amino acids. The CDR3 sequence: CASSPLGPEQFF. CDR3 nucleotides: TGTGCCAGCAGCCCTCTCGGACCTGAGCAGTTCTTC.

This clonotype was detected only a few times. CDR3 sequence (DNA): TGCGCCAGCAGCTTGGCCGGGACAGGGACCCACCACTGTGGCTACACCTTC. It translates to CASSLAGTGTHHCGYTF. The chain combines TRBV5-1 with TRBJ1-2, with 9 nucleotides matching TRBD1. The V segment lost 0 bases and the J segment 7 bases; nucleotides outside the gene matches: 13. Germline CDR1 SGHRS, CDR2 YFSETQ. The CDR3 extends over 17 amino acids.

This clonotype was seen repeatedly, ten times or more. This chain links TRBV5-6 with TRBJ2-3; D is tentatively TRBD1 or TRBD2 (5 bases each). The CDR3 totals 14 residues. With 0 bases removed from V and 2 bases from J, the gap between germline ends came to 7 bases. Germline V gives CDR1 SGHDT, CDR2 YYEEEE. The DNA for the CDR3 is TGTGCCAGCAGCTTGGGGGGGAACACAGATACGCAGTATTTT. As protein: CASSLGGNTDTQYF.

The table lists this clonotype with many counts. J is TRBJ1-2 and V is TRBV20-1; D uncertain. This CDR3 spans 15 amino acids. V lost 0 bases and J 8 bases, leaving 19 bases between the germline ends. Germline CDR1 reads DFQATT; CDR2 reads SNEGSKA (reference sequence). The CDR3 sequence: CSARDPWALSRGYTF. CDR3 in DNA: TGCAGTGCTAGAGATCCTTGGGCCCTCTCTAGGGGCTACACCTTC.

This clonotype was seen ten or more times. The V and J genes are TRBV5-1 and TRBJ1-3, with D uncertain. Per germline, CDR1 SGHRS and CDR2 YFSETQ. There are 15 residues in the CDR3. Trimming removed 1 base from V and 0 bases from J, with 8 bases in between. CDR3 in amino acids: CASSLSGDSGNTIYF. DNA for the CDR3: TGCGCCAGCAGCTTGTCAGGAGACTCTGGAAACACCATATATTTT.

This clonotype was recorded only once. The chain couples TRBV5-1 to TRBJ2-1; 7 bases match TRBD1. Germline trimming cut 4 bases from V and 9 bases from J; bases unmatched to any gene: 13. Germline-derived CDR1 and CDR2 are SGHRS and YFSETQ. The CDR3 is 15 residues long. The CDR3 DNA sequence: TGCGCCAGCAGCCCAGGAGACGACAGGGTAGGTGAGCAGTTCTTC. Protein: CASSPGDDRVGEQFF.

Of note for this clonotype: The final CDR3 position lacks the conserved phenylalanine or tryptophan, pointing to a likely read error. The V gene is TRBV24-1, the J gene TRBJ2-3; 8 positions agree with TRBD1. The junction had 13 bases not matched to a gene; V was cut back by 2 bases and J by 4 bases. Germline CDR1 and CDR2: KGHDR and SFDVKD. This CDR3 has 18 residues. In DNA form, the CDR3 reads TGTGCCACCAGTGATTCAGAGCGCAGGGGGCTAAACTCAGATACGCAGTATCTT. As protein: CATSDSERRGLNSDTQYL.

This clonotype has at least ten counts. The V gene is TRBV12-3 or TRBV12-4, the J gene TRBJ1-6; D remains unclear. CDR3 length equals 13 residues. V lost 6 bases to trimming and J lost 8 bases, with 11 bases between them. The CDR3 protein is CASRPDWDSPLHF. CDR3 coding DNA: TGTGCCAGCAGACCTGATTGGGATTCACCCCTCCACTTT.

In its sample, this clonotype was seen many times. The V call is TRBV4-3, the J call TRBJ2-3; D is possibly TRBD2 (5 bases). Germline assignment: CDR1 LGHNA and CDR2 YSLEER. The CDR3 sequence is 14 residues long. Trimming cost V 3 bases and J 4 bases, with 11 bases left between them. The CDR3, as DNA: TGCGCCAGCAGCCAGGCCACACTAGCAGATACGCAGTATTTT. This codes for CASSQATLADTQYF.